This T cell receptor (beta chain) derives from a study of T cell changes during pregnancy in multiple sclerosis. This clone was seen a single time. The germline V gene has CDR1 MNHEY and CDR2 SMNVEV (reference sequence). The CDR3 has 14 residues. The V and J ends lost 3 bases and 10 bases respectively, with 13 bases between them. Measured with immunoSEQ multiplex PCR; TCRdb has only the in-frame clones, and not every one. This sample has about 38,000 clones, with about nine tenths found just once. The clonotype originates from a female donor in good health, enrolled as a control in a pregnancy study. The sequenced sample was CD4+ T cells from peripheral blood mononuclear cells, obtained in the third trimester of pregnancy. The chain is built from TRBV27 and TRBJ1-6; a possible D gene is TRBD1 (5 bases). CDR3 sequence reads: CASSLSQGSSPLHF. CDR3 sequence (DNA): TGTGCCAGCAGTTTGAGTCAGGGATCCTCACCCCTCCACTTT.